This note documents a single T cell receptor (beta chain) sequence. Its antigen remains unknown. The study extracted blood RNA from unsorted whole blood and also extracted germline DNA. The sample belongs to a study of tumor-infiltrating lymphocytes in primary liver carcinoma. With 4 bases removed from V and 1 base from J, the gap between germline ends came to 12 bases. The germline V gene encodes CDR1 ENHRY and CDR2 SYGVKD. The CDR3 has 15 residues. TCR beta cDNA was made from approximately 500 ng total RNA with a constant-region primer. Construction of TCR beta libraries relied on three successive nested multiplex PCR rounds employing slightly modified ARM-PCR. In the first two PCR rounds, TRBV1-TRBV30 forward primers were paired with a C-beta reverse primer, and each round lasted roughly 9 cycles. A single record per CDR3 protein comes from TCRdb applying MiXCR to the multiplex PCR reads. The table shows 310,000 or so distinct CDR3 sequences, with approximately 64% occurring only once.

Findings and limits, study-wide: Tumor-adjacent and tumor-blood pairs displayed less overlap than did pairs of tumor regions.

This chain uses TRBV10-3 with TRBJ2-3; D possibly uses TRBD1 or TRBD2 (5 bases each). The source of this sequence is a man aged 40-49 years with primary liver carcinoma and hepatitis B virus infection. Sequences were obtained from peripheral blood. As DNA, the CDR3 is TGTGCCATCAGTGGTGAGCGAGGGGGCACAGATACGCAGTATTTT. This codes for CAISGERGGTDTQYF.